This T cell receptor (beta chain) was documented in a study of T cell responses to AZD1222 COVID-19 vaccine. As for the study in general: Investigators merged groups given second doses at roughly 4 or roughly 12 weeks. Broader study findings: The sample set comprised mostly white British donors with more females, and clonal diversity was possibly underestimated. Close to half of spike-specific TCRs reportedly recognize unmutated variant regions. Repertoires were sampled only after the peak T cell response.

Sequencing was performed with immunoSEQ multiplex PCR; in TCRdb, only in-frame clones are kept and a portion is missing. The top ten clones hold about 5% of a sample with under 150,000 clones, over 90% of them seen once. Note on this clone: Its antigen remains unknown.

Trimming shortened V by 8 bases and J by 3 bases, and 7 bases separated the two germline ends. The germline V gene has CDR1 MDHEN and CDR2 SYDVKM. The CDR3 has 11 amino acids. This TCR was recovered from an adult in good health. The material sequenced was peripheral blood, taken on day 0 of AZD1222 vaccination. J is TRBJ1-2 and V is TRBV28; tentatively, D is TRBD1 (6 bases). The CDR3 sequence is CASGQHYGYTF. For the CDR3, the DNA is TGTGCCAGCGGACAGCACTATGGCTACACCTTC.